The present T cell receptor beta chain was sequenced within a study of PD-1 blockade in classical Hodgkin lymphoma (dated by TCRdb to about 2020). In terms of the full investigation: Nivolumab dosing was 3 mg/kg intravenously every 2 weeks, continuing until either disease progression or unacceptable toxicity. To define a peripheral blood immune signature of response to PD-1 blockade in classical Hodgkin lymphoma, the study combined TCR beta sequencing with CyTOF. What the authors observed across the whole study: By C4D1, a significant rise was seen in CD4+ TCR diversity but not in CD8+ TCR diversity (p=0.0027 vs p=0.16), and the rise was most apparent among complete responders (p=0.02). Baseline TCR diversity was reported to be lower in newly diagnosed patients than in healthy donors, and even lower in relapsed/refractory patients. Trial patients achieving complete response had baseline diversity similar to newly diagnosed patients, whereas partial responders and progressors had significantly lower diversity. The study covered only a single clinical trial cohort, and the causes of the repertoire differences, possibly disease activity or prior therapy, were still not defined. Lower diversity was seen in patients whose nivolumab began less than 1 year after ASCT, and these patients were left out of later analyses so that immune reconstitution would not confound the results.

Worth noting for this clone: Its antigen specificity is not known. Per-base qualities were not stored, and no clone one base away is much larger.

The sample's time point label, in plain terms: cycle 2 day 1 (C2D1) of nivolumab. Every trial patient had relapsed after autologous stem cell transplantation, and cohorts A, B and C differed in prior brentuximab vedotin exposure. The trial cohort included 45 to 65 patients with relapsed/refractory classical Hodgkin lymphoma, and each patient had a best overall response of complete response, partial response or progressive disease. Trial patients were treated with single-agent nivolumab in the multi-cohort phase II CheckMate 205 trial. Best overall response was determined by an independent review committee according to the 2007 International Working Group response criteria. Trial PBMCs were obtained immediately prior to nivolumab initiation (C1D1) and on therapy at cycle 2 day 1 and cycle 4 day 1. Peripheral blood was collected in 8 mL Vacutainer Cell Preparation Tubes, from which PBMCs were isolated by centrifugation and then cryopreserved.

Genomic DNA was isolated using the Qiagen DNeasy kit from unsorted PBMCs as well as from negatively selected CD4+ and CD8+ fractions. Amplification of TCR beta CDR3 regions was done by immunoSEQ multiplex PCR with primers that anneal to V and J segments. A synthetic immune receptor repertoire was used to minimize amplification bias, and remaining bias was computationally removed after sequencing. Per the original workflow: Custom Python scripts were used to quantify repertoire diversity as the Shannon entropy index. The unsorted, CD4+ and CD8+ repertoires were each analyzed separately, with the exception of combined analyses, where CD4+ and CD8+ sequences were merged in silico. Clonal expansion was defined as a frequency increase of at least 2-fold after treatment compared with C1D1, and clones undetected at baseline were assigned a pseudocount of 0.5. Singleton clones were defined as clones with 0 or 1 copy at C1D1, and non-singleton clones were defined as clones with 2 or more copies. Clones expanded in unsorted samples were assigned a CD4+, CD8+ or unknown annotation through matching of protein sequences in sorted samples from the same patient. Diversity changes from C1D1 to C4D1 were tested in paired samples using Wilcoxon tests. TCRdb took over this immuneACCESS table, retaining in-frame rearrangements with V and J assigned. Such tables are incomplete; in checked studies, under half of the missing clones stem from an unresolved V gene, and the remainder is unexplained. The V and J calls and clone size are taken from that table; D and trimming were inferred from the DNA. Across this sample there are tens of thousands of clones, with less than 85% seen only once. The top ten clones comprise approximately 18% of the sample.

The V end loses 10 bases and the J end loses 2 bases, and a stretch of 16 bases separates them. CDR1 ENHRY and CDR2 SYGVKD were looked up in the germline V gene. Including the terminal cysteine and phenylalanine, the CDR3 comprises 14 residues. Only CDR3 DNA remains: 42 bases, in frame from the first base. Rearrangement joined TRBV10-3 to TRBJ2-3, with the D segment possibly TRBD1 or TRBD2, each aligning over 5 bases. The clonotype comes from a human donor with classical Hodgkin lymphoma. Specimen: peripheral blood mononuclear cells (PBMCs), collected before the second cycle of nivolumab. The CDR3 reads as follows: CATRDQRDTDTQYF. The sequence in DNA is TGTGCCACCAGGGACCAGAGAGACACAGATACGCAGTATTTT.